In its sample, the clone carrying this T cell receptor (beta chain) was seen many times. Its matching antigen is unknown. The sample belongs to a study of T cells in Graves' hyperthyroidism and ophthalmopathy. The study's findings and limits: Most clonotypes that expanded in the thyroid above 0.001 also showed up in blood.

Germline loops: CDR1 SGHAT, CDR2 FQDESV (reference sequence). V was shortened by 1 base and J by 1 base, with 16 bases between the two germline ends. This CDR3 spans 17 amino acids. Amplified TCR beta CDR3 regions derived from RNA transcripts. The study used the HTBI primer set for a first-round RT-PCR of the TCR CDR3. TCRdb used MiXCR to reprocess the multiplex PCR reads, holding one entry per CDR3 protein. Of 380,000 or so distinct CDR3 sequences in the sample, about a fifth were seen once. Hyperthyroidism had been newly diagnosed in patients aged 18 to 65, and its duration was under 2 months. The diagnoses drew upon clinical symptoms, serum thyroxine and TRAb, thyroid ultrasound and orbital computed tomography. Each 10 ml fresh peripheral blood draw supplied the PBMCs.

The chain is built from TRBV11-1 and TRBJ1-1; D unclear. The sequenced sample was blood. This sequence was found in a woman aged 18-30 years with Graves' hyperthyroidism. In DNA, the CDR3 is TGTGCCAGCAGCTTAGATCGTCTAGCCTCCGCGAACACTGAAGCTTTCTTT. Protein product: CASSLDRLASANTEAFF. Supplemented by reference TRBV11-1 and TRBJ1-1, the full variable domain reads EAEVAQSPRYKITEKSQAVAFWCDPISGHATLYWYRQILGQGPELLVQFQDESVVDDSQLPKDRFSAERLKGVDSTLKIQPAELGDSAMYLCASSLDRLASANTEAFFGQGTRLTVV.